Listed below are T cell receptor beta chains from one sample, sequenced in a study of blood T cell repertoires in COVID-19. Clones were read by immunoSEQ multiplex PCR, and TCRdb kept only the in-frame ones, dropping some. Here the sample spans 150,000 to 200,000 clones, approximately 79% being singletons. Sequenced: peripheral blood. Receptors originate from a woman in her 70s with acute or convalescent COVID-19. CDR3s include the opening cysteine and the closing phenylalanine or tryptophan.

V gene,CDR3 protein
TRBV2,CASSESLDSTYEQYF
TRBV20-1,CSASKGQGRSNNNSPLHF
TRBV5-1,CASSMGLAGVSYEQYF
TRBV6-4,CASSSQGNTGELFF
TRBV5-1,CASSLQAVNTGELFF
TRBV6-5,CASRPTGWAGELFF
TRBV5-5,CASSLAGTYNEQFF
TRBV19,CASSIVAVEVPQHF
TRBV3-1/TRBV3-2,CASSQRWGANEKLFF
TRBV7-9,CASSPAGGASGGTQYF
TRBV30,CAWSEPPGSLHF
TRBV7-9,CASSLASAQTTGELFF
TRBV19,CASRSPQRLNTEAFF
TRBV5-6,CASSSGNAYSNQPQHF
TRBV5-6,CASSSTGTVNTEAFF
TRBV29-1,CSHKGLGGETQYF
TRBV10-3,CAISERTVSLYEQYF
TRBV11-1,CASSAVFWGRTDTQYF
TRBV10-3,CAISDLEGGLNNEQFF
TRBV3-1/TRBV3-2,CASSPLVQSSYEQYF
TRBV6-5,CASSYSTDLYNSPLHF
TRBV2,CASSREGRDTQYF
TRBV7-9,CASSSPGQNAEAFF
TRBV29-1,CSGWDRGSYEQYF
TRBV6-1,CASSATSSGAPGELFF
TRBV19,CASSTRQGPYQPQHF
TRBV19,CASSIRQGSGETQYF
TRBV10-3,CAISDPPGDQPQHF
TRBV19,CASSMGDRAYYGYTF
TRBV6-5,CASSQGLGEAEQFF
TRBV7-3,CASSLGSAGKQETQYF
TRBV2,CASRRDRGVNYGYTF
TRBV6-5,CASSRQPDYGYTF
TRBV7-3,CASSGDRGAETQYF
TRBV29-1,CSAGTGYDEQFF
TRBV5-1,CASSPTGTSGHNEQFF